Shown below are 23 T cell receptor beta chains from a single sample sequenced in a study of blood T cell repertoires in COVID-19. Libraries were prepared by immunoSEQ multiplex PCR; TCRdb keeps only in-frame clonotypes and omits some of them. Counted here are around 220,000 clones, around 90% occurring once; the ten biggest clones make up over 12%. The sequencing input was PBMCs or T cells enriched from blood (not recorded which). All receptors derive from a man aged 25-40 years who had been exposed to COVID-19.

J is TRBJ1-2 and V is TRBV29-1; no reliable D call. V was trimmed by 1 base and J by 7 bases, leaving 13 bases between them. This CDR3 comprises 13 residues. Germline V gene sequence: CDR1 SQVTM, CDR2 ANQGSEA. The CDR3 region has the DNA TGCAGCGTTGAAGGGGTAACAGAGGGTGGCTACACCTTC. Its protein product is CSVEGVTEGGYTF.

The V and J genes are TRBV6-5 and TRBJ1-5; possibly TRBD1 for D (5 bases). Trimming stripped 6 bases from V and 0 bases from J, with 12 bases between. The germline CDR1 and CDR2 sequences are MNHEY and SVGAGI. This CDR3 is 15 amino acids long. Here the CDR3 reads CASRPDRHSNQPQHF. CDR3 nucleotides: TGTGCCAGCAGACCCGACAGACATAGCAATCAGCCCCAGCATTTT.

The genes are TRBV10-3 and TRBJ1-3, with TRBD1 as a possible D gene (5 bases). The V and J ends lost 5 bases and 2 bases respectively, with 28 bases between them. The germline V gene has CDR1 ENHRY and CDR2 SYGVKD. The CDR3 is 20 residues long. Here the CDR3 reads CAISSSPFTRSRATGNTIYF. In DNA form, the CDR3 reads TGTGCCATCAGTTCCTCACCATTCACCCGGAGCAGGGCAACTGGAAACACCATATATTTT.

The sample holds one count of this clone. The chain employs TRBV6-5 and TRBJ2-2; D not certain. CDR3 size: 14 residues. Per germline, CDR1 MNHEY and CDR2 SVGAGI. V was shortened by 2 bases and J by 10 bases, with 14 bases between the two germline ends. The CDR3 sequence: CASSYDRQSVELFF. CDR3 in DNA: TGTGCCAGCAGTTACGACCGACAATCCGTGGAGCTGTTTTTT.

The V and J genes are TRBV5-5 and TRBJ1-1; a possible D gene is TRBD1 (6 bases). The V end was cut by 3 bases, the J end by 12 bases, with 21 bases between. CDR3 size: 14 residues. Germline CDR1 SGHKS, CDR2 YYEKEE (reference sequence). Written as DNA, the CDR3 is TGTGCCAGCAGCTCACCCACTGGGACAACGGGGACTTTCTTT. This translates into CASSSPTGTTGTFF. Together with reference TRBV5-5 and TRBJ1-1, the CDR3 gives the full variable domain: DAGVTQSPTHLIKTRGQQVTLRCSPISGHKSVSWYQQVLGQGPQFIFQYYEKEERGRGNFPDRFSARQFPNYSSELNVNALLLGDSALYLCASSSPTGTTGTFFGQGTRLTVV.

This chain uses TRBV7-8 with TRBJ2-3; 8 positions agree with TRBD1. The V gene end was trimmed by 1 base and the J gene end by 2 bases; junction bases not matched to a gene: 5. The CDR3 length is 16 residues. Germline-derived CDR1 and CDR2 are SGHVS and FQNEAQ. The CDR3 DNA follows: TGTGCCAGCAGCTTAGGGACAGGGCTTTCCACAGATACGCAGTATTTT. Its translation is CASSLGTGLSTDTQYF.

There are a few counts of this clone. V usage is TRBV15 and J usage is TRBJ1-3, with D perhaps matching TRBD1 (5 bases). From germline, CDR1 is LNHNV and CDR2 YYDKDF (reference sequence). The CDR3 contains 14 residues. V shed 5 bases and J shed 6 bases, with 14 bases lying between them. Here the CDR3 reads CATSPRALENTIYF. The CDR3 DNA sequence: TGTGCCACCAGCCCCAGGGCCCTAGAAAACACCATATATTTT.

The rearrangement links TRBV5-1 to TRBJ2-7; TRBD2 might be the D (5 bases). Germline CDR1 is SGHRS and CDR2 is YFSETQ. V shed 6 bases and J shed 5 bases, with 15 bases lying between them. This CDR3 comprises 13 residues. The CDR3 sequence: CASMRADLDEQYF. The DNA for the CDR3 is TGCGCCAGCATGCGGGCGGATCTGGACGAGCAGTACTTC.

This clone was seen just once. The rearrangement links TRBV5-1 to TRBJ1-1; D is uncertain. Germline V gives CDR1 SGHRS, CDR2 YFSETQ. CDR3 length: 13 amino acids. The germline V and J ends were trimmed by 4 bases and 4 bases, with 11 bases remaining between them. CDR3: CASSLGGLTEAFF. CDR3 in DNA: TGCGCCAGCAGCCTGGGAGGGCTCACTGAAGCTTTCTTT. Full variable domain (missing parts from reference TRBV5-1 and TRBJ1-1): KAGVTQTPRYLIKTRGQQVTLSCSPISGHRSVSWYQQTPGQGLQFLFEYFSETQRNKGNFPGRFSGRQFSNSRSEMNVSTLELGDSALYLCASSLGGLTEAFFGQGTRLTVV.

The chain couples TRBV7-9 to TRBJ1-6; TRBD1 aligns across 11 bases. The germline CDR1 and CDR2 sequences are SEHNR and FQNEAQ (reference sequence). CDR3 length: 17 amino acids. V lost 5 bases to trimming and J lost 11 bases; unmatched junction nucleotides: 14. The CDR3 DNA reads TGTGCCAGCAGCCCGATGGGACAGGGGGTTTTTCGTCCACCCCTCCACTTT. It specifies CASSPMGQGVFRPPLHF.

The CDR3 sequence is CASSRELLTSYTF. The CDR3 nucleotides are TGTGCCAGCAGCCGGGAGTTATTGACGAGCTACACCTTC. The chain is built from TRBV5-4 and TRBJ1-2, with D unclear. The ends were cut back, 4 bases at V and 9 bases at J, with 16 bases in the middle. The germline gives CDR1 SGHNT, CDR2 YYREEE (reference sequence). There are 13 residues in the CDR3.

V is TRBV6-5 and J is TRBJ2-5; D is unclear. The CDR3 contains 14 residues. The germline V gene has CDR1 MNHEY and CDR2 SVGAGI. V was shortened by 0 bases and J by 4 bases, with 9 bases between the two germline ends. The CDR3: CASSYSPVTETQYF. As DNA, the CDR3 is TGTGCCAGCAGTTACTCCCCGGTAACAGAGACCCAGTACTTC.

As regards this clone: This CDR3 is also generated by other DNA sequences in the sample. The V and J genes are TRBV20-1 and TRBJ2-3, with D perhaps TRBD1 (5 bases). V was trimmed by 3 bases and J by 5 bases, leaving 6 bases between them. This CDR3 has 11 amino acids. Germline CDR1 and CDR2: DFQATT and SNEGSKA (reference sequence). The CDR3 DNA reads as TGCAGTGCTAGGGGGCTAGATACGCAGTATTTT. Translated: CSARGLDTQYF.

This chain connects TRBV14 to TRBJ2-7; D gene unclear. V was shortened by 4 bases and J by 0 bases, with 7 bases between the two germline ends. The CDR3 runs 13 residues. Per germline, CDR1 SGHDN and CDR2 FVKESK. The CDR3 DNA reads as TGTGCCAGCAGCCGAGCTACCTCCTACGAGCAGTACTTC. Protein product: CASSRATSYEQYF.

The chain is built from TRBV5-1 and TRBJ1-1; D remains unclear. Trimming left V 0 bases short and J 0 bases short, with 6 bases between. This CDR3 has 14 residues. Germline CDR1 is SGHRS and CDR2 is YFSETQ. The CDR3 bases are TGCGCCAGCAGCTTGGTCTCGGTGAACACTGAAGCTTTCTTT. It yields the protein CASSLVSVNTEAFF.

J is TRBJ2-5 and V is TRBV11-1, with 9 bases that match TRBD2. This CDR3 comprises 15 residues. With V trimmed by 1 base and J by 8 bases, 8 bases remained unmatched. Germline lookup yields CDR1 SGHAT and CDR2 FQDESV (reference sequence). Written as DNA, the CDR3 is TGTGCCAGCAGCTTAGAGCTTAGCGGGGGCGGAACCCAGTACTTC. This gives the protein CASSLELSGGGTQYF.

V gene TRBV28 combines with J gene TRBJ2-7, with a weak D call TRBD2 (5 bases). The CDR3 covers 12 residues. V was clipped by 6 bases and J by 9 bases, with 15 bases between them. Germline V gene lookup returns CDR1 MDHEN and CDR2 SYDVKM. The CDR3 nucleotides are TGTGCCAGCAGCTCTGGACTCTCTGGGCAGTACTTC. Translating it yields CASSSGLSGQYF.

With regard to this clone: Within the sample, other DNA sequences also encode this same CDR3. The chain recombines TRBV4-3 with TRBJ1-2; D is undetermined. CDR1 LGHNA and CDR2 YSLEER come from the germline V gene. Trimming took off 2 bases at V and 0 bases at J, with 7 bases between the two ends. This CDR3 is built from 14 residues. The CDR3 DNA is TGCGCCAGCAGCCAATTTTCTTCTAACTATGGCTACACCTTC. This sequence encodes CASSQFSSNYGYTF.

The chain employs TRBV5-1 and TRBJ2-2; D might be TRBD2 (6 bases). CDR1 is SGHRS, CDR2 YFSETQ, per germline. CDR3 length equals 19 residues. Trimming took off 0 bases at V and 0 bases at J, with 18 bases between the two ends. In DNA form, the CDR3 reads TGCGCCAGCAGCTTGGTAGCGGCGGGTGAAGTTACGAACACCGGGGAGCTGTTTTTT. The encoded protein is CASSLVAAGEVTNTGELFF.

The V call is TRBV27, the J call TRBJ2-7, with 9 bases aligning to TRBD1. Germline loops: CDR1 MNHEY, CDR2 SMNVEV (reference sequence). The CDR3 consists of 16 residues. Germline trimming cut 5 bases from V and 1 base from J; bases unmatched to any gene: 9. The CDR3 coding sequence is TGTGCCAGCAGTAGTGCCGGGACAGGGAGATCCTACGAGCAGTACTTC. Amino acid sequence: CASSSAGTGRSYEQYF.

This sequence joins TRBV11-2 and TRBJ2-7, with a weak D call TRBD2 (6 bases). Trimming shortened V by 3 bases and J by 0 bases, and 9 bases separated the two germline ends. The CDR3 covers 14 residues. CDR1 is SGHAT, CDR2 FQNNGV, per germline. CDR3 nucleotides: TGTGCCAGCAGCTTGGGACTGTACTCCTACGAGCAGTACTTC. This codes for CASSLGLYSYEQYF. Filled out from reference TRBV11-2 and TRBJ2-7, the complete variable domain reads EAGVAQSPRYKIIEKRQSVAFWCNPISGHATLYWYQQILGQGPKLLIQFQNNGVVDDSQLPKDRFSAERLKGVDSTLKIQPAKLEDSAVYLCASSLGLYSYEQYFGPGTRLTVT.

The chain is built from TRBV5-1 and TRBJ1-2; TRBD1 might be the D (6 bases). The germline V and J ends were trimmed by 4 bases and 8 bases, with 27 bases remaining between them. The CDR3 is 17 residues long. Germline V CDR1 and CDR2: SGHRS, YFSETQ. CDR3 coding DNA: TGCGCCAGCAGCCAACTCACCGGTCGGGACAATTATGAGGGCTACACCTTC. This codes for CASSQLTGRDNYEGYTF.

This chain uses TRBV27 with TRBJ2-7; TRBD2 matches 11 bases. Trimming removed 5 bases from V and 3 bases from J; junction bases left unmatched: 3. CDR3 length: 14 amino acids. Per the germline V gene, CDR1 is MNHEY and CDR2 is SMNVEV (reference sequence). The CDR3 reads CASSASGGFYEQYF. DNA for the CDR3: TGTGCCAGCAGTGCTAGCGGGGGGTTCTACGAGCAGTACTTC.